This T cell receptor (beta chain) was observed in a study of blood T cell repertoires in COVID-19. Remarks on this clone: This CDR3 is missing its conserved last phenylalanine or tryptophan, likely due to a read error. The DNA is omitted, as the CDR3 cannot be located on it reliably, and the CDR3 follows TCRdb's listing.

In the source study's methods: Researchers report that nucleated cell counts were estimated from reference gene primer amplification. Using immunoSEQ multiplex PCR, the repertoire was profiled, and TCRdb retains in-frame clones only, with some absent. The V and J calls and the clone size are those of that table, but D and trimming were determined from the DNA. This table has about 81,000 clones, nearly 90% appearing once. This receptor was taken from a woman of 80 years or more with active COVID-19. What was sequenced was peripheral blood.

The CDR3 is CAWSVLNRDIPYGI. The chain couples TRBV30 to TRBJ2-7; the table's TRBD1 call for D was not verified on the DNA. Counting both end residues, the CDR3 totals 14 amino acids. Germline CDR1 and CDR2: GTSNPN and SVGIG (reference sequence).